The clone carrying this T cell receptor (beta chain) was counted ten times or more. This entry belongs to a study of Graves' ophthalmopathy and Graves' hyperthyroidism. Study background: Ophthalmopathy not arising within 18 months of follow-up defined hyperthyroidism as stable.

Looked up from germline, CDR1 is SGDLS and CDR2 is YYNGEE. Trimming removed 5 bases at V and 6 bases at J, with 15 bases between. This CDR3 is built from 13 residues. Investigators amplified TCR beta CDR3 regions from RNA transcripts. Second-round multiplex PCR came after first-round RT-PCR with HTBI primers. One entry per CDR3 protein, called by TCRdb with MiXCR from the multiplex PCR reads. The data hold 560,000 or so distinct CDR3 sequences, with under 45% observed a single time. Sequenced input: peripheral blood or thyroid tissue (not recorded which). This TCR derives from an adult man with Graves' hyperthyroidism. This chain joins TRBV9 and TRBJ2-7; D may be TRBD1 (5 bases). This CDR3 is CASSGRDFAEQYF. The CDR3 DNA sequence: TGTGCCAGCAGTGGCAGGGATTTTGCCGAGCAGTACTTC.